This T cell receptor beta chain derives from a study of CD8 T cells in Susac syndrome (dated by TCRdb to about 2019). In terms of the full investigation: Repertoire sequencing was used to test whether CD8+ T cell activation and differentiation in Susac syndrome was antigen driven. The clonality of the CD8+ T cell repertoire was compared across approximately 11 healthy donors, some 14 Susac syndrome patients and about 16 multiple sclerosis patients. On the study overall, not on this receptor specifically: The number of individuals in the TCR sequencing and HLA analysis was acknowledged as relatively small.

Peripheral blood CD8+ and CD4+ T cells from healthy donors, Susac syndrome patients and multiple sclerosis patients were profiled using high-throughput TCR beta sequencing. The multiple sclerosis controls were treatment-naive patients whose relapsing-remitting disease, either stable or active, fulfilled the revised McDonald criteria. Bulk CD8+ and CD4+ T cells were purified by magnetic negative isolation, whereas CD8+ TEMRA cells were enriched by FACS. Blood was drawn into EDTA tubes, processed within 24 hours, and PBMCs were isolated by density gradient centrifugation. PBMCs intended for TCR sequencing were cryopreserved in liquid nitrogen and thawed later in a water bath at 37 degrees C. A purity of at least 90% was achieved for sorted or isolated CD4+, CD8+ and CD8+ TEMRA cells. The CDR3 numbers 16 residues from cysteine through phenylalanine. Here the CDR3 DNA is all that survives: 48 bases in frame from base 1. Here V drops 7 bases and J drops 2 bases, and the junction holds 11 bases not matched to any gene. Taken from the germline V gene (reference sequence), the CDR1 and CDR2 loops are DFQATT and SNEGSKA.

RNA was extracted using the RNeasy kit, and roughly 0.5 to 1 microgram was reverse transcribed with random hexamers. The immunoSEQ multiplex PCR assay, which covers 54 Vbeta and 13 Jbeta segments, was used to amplify TCR beta CDR3 regions. Bias from PCR amplification was corrected by using a synthetic template baseline for primer optimization and for computational correction. Processing in the source paper ran as follows. Reads were annotated to V, D and J genes per IMGT and analyzed with immunoSEQ Analyzer, keeping only productive sequences. To calculate clonality, Shannon entropy was normalized by log2 of the number of productive unique sequences and then subtracted from one. For each patient and control, public and private clones were evaluated within the 100 most prevalent clones. Clones were defined as Susac-specific when absent from the healthy and MS cohorts, from fewer than 1,300 published viral clones and from other ImmuneACCESS disease sequences. TCRdb reworked the public reads: Q25 trimming with fastp, MiXCR clone assembly, productive beta chains retained. Identical CDR3 protein sequences are pooled into one entry, listed with their most common genes and DNA. TCRdb assigned the V and J calls; the authors' analysis was not used. Within this sample are about 290,000 distinct CDR3 sequences, with 85% of them counted one time only. Around 0.2% of the sample belongs to the ten largest clones.

With respect to this clonotype: This receptor's antigen is unknown. Base qualities were left out, and no much larger clone turns up one base away.

This chain is built from TRBV20-1 and TRBJ2-2; a stretch of 9 junction bases matches TRBD2. The receptor was derived from a human donor with multiple sclerosis. The sample taken for sequencing was CD8+ T cells from PBMCs. This receptor carries the CDR3 CSVAAGGRINTGELFF. The nucleotide sequence reads TGCAGTGTGGCGGCGGGAGGGCGAATAAACACCGGGGAGCTGTTTTTT.